This T cell receptor (beta chain) was obtained from a study of regulatory T cells in long-lasting Graves disease. At the level of the study: Patients with new Graves' disease had used antithyroid drugs below 3 months. Points from the study as a whole: TRBV28, TRBJ1-2 and TRBJ2-5 were favored in persistent disease. New patients shared fewer public clonotypes (about 970) than persistent patients did (2,741).

The CDR3 has 15 residues. Germline lookup yields CDR1 LGHDT and CDR2 YNNKEL (reference sequence). V was clipped by 4 bases and J by 5 bases, with 17 bases between them. This clonotype came up many times. Its antigen is still unknown. The TCR beta library used iRepertoire HTBI primers with Arm-PCR amplification of CDR3. TCRdb ran MiXCR on the multiplex PCR reads and lists one entry per CDR3 protein. The sample includes 300,000 to 450,000 distinct CDR3 sequences, 15% of them seen just once. Time point of the sample: newly diagnosed GD, antithyroid drugs for less than 3 months. PBMCs provided the RNA from which the TCR library was made. Enrollment of patients was through an endocrinology department in Xi'an, China.

The input for sequencing was peripheral blood mononuclear cells (PBMCs), taken at new diagnosis, from a patient treated with antithyroid drugs. J is TRBJ2-5 and V is TRBV3-1; D may correspond to TRBD1 or TRBD2 (5 bases each). This clonotype originated in a female donor with Graves disease. The CDR3 spells CASSRWGRGDETQYF. CDR3 coding DNA: TGTGCCAGCAGCCGCTGGGGCCGGGGAGATGAGACCCAGTACTTC.